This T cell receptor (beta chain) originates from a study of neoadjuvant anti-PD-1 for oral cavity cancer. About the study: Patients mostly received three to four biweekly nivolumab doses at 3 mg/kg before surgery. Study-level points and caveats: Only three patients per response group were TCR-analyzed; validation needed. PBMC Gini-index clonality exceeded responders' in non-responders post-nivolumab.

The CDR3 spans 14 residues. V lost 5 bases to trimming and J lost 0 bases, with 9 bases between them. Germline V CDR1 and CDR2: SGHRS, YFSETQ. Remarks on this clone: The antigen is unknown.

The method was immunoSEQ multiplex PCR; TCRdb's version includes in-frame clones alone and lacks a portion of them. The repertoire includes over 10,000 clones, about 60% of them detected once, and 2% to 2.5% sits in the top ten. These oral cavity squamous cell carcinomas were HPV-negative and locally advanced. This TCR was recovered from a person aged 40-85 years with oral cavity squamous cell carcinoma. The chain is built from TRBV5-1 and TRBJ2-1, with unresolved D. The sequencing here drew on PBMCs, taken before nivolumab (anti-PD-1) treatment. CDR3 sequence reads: CASRPLSSYNEQFF. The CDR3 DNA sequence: TGCGCCAGCAGGCCTCTGAGCTCCTACAATGAGCAGTTCTTC.